This T cell receptor beta chain was profiled in a study of T cells in Graves' hyperthyroidism and ophthalmopathy. This clonotype was recorded at least ten times. Looked up from germline, CDR1 is KGHDR and CDR2 is SFDVKD. After removal of 3 bases from V and 5 bases from J, the junction contained 9 bases not matched to a gene. The CDR3 length is 18 residues. Amplification targeted TCR beta CDR3 regions from RNA transcripts. The HTBI primer set drove a first-round RT-PCR of the TCR CDR3. MiXCR, run by TCRdb on the multiplex PCR reads, gives a single entry per CDR3 protein. The sample carries approximately 640,000 distinct CDR3 sequences, around 15% recorded once. Criteria for exclusion of patients were uncontrolled infection, other autoimmune disease, pregnancy or lactation.

This receptor was obtained from a man aged 50 to 60 with Graves' hyperthyroidism. The rearrangement uses TRBV24-1 and TRBJ2-2, with TRBD2 matching over 12 bases. Sequencing was carried out using blood. The CDR3, as DNA: TGTGCCACCAGTGATCCCGGTCTAGCGGGAGGGCGGACCGGGGAGCTGTTTTTT. Residues: CATSDPGLAGGRTGELFF.